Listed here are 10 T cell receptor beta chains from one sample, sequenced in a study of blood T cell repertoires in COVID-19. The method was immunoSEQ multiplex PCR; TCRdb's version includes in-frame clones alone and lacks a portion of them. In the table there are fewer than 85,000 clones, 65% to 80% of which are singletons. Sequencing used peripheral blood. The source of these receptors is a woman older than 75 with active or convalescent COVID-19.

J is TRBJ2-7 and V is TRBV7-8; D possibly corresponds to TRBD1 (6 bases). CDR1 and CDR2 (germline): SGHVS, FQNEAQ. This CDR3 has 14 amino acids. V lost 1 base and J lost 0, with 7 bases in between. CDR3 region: CASSLGDTSYEQYF. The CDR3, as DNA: TGTGCCAGCAGCTTAGGGGACACCTCCTACGAGCAGTACTTC.

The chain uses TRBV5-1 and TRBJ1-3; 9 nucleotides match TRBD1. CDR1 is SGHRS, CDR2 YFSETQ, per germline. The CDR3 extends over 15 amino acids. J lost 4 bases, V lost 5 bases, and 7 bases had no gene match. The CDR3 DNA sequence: TGCGCCAGCAGTTCCGGGACAGGGATAGGAAACACCATATATTTT. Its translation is CASSSGTGIGNTIYF.

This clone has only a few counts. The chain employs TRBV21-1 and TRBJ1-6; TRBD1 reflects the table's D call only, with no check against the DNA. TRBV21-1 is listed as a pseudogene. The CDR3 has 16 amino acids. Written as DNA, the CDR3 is TGTGCCAGCAGCCCCAGGAACTGCTCCTATAATTCACCCCTCCACTTT. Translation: CASSPRNCSYNSPLHF.

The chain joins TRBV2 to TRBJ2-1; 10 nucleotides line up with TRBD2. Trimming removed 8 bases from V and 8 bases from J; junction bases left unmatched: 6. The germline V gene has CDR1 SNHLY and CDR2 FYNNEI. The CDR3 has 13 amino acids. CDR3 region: CASEAGGLDEQFF. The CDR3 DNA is TGTGCCAGCGAAGCGGGGGGGCTTGATGAGCAGTTCTTC. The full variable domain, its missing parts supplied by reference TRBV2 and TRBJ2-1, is EPEVTQTPSHQVTQMGQEVILRCVPISNHLYFYWYRQILGQKVEFLVSFYNNEISEKSEIFDDQFSVERPDGSNFTLKIRSTKLEDSAMYFCASEAGGLDEQFFGPGTRLTVL.

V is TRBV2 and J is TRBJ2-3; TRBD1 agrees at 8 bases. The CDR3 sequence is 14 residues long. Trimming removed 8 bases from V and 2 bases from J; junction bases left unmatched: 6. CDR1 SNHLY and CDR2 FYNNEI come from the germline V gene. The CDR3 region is CASHRTGHTDTQYF. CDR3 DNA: TGTGCCAGCCATAGGACAGGGCACACAGATACGCAGTATTTT.

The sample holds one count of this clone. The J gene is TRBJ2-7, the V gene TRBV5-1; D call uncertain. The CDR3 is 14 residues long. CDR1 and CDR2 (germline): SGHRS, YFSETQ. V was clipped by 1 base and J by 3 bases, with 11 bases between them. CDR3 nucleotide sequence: TGCGCCAGCAGCTTGAGCGAAGCTGGCTACGAGCAGTACTTC. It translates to CASSLSEAGYEQYF.

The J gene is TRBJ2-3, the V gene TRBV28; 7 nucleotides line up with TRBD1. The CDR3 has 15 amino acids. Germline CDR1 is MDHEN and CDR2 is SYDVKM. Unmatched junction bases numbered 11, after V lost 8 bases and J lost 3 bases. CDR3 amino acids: CASPPEGAKTDTQYF. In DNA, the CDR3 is TGTGCCAGCCCTCCTGAGGGGGCGAAAACAGATACGCAGTATTTT. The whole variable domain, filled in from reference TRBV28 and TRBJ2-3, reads DVKVTQSSRYLVKRTGEKVFLECVQDMDHENMFWYRQDPGLGLRLIYFSYDVKMKEKGDIPEGYSVSREKKERFSLILESASTNQTSMYLCASPPEGAKTDTQYFGPGTRLTVL.

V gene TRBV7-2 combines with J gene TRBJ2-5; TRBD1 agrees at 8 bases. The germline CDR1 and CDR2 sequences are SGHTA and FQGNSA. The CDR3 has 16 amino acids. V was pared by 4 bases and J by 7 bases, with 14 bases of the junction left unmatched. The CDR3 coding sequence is TGTGCCAGCAGCTCCCGTACAGAACAGGGGGTTGGGACCCAGTACTTC. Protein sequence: CASSSRTEQGVGTQYF.

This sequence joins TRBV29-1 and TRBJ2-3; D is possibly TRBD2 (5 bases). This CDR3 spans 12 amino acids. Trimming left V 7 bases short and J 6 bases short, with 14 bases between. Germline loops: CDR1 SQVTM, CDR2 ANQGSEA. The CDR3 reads CSAEGPRDTQYF. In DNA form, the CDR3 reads TGCAGCGCCGAGGGCCCACGGGATACGCAGTATTTT.

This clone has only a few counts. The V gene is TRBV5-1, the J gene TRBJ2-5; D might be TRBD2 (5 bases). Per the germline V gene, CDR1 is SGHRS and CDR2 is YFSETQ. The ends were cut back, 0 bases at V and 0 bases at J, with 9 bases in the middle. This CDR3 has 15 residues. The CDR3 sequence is CASSLVDGNQETQYF. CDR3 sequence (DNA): TGCGCCAGCAGCTTGGTGGACGGGAACCAAGAGACCCAGTACTTC.